The clone carrying this TCR beta chain was observed a handful of times. As yet, its antigen is unknown. This sample is part of a study of cytomegalovirus exposure and HLA in healthy donors. Study details: T cells numbering around 190 million yielded approximately 120 million unique TCR beta sequences in an earlier analysis.

Points from the study as a whole: Sequencing had likely introduced a cluster of highly shared sequence variants as an artifact. In vitro checks showed that a few CMV-associated chains really do target CMV antigens. Reported findings show TCR beta sequences accurately forecast HLA-A and HLA-B alleles in most subjects.

13 Jbeta primers and 60 Vbeta primers were used for the PCR. Data came from immunoSEQ multiplex PCR; TCRdb stores just in-frame clones and leaves some out. Here the sample spans about 150,000 clones, around 80% being singletons. There are 15 residues in the CDR3. Germline V gene data show CDR1 as SQVTM and CDR2 as ANQGSEA. V gave up 3 bases and J gave up 1 base; unmatched junction bases: 6. The sequenced sample consisted of PBMCs. The TCR originated in a woman between 40 and 55 years old in good health and CMV-seronegative. The chain is built from TRBV29-1 and TRBJ2-3, with 8 bases identical to TRBD1. Written as DNA, the CDR3 is TGCAGCGTTGAGAAGACAGGGGTCGGCACAGATACGCAGTATTTT. As protein: CSVEKTGVGTDTQYF.